This is a list of T cell receptor beta chains from one sample in a study of shared clonotypes between healthy human individuals. The method was immunoSEQ multiplex PCR; TCRdb's version includes in-frame clones alone and lacks a portion of them. The sample shows roughly 760,000 clones, approximately 79% of them seen only once. Sequences were obtained from memory CD4+ T cells sorted from blood. These receptors were obtained from a woman in her twenties or thirties in good health. Both conserved end residues are part of each CDR3. A D gene is named only where the DNA matches it firmly. Some rows have no size entry. The others give once, few or many, or a class for an expanded clone.

d_gene: NA
j_gene: TRBJ2-1
v_gene: TRBV27
abundance: NA
CDR3nt: TGTGCCAGCAGGCTACTACACTACAATGAGCAGTTCTTC
CDR3aa: CASRLLHYNEQFF

d_gene: NA
j_gene: TRBJ1-1
v_gene: TRBV10-3
abundance: NA
CDR3nt: TGTGCCATCAGTGAGTCTCGGGAAGGAGCCACTGAAGCTTTCTTT
CDR3aa: CAISESREGATEAFF

d_gene: NA
j_gene: TRBJ1-2
v_gene: TRBV19
abundance: NA
CDR3nt: TGTGCCAGTAGTCCGGACCCCAACTATGGCTACACCTTC
CDR3aa: CASSPDPNYGYTF

d_gene: NA
j_gene: TRBJ2-1
v_gene: TRBV29-1
abundance: NA
CDR3nt: TGCAGCGTGCAGAGGCGGAGCTACAATGAGCAGTTCTTC
CDR3aa: CSVQRRSYNEQFF

d_gene: NA
j_gene: TRBJ2-6
v_gene: TRBV18
abundance: few
CDR3nt: TGTGCCAGCTCACCGTTGTCTGGGGCCAACGTCCTGACTTTC
CDR3aa: CASSPLSGANVLTF

d_gene: NA
j_gene: TRBJ2-3
v_gene: TRBV5-4
abundance: NA
CDR3nt: TGTGCCAGCAGCTTGCAGTTAGCGGCCCCCGCGGATACGCAGTATTTT
CDR3aa: CASSLQLAAPADTQYF

d_gene: NA
j_gene: TRBJ1-4
v_gene: TRBV5-1
abundance: NA
CDR3nt: TGCGCCAGCTCCCGAGGGGCGAGGGAAGTATTTGAAAAACTGTTTTTT
CDR3aa: CASSRGAREVFEKLFF

d_gene: NA
j_gene: TRBJ2-4
v_gene: TRBV30
abundance: NA
CDR3nt: TGTGCCTGGAGCCGAAAACAGGAAAACATTCAGTACTTC
CDR3aa: CAWSRKQENIQYF

d_gene: NA
j_gene: TRBJ1-3
v_gene: TRBV28
abundance: NA
CDR3nt: TGTGCCAGCAGTCTGCCGCTCGTTGATCCTGGAAACACCATATATTTT
CDR3aa: CASSLPLVDPGNTIYF

d_gene: NA
j_gene: TRBJ2-5
v_gene: TRBV5-5
abundance: once
CDR3nt: TGTGCCAGCAGCTTGACTGGGGGGTGCCGGGAGACCCAGTACTTC
CDR3aa: CASSLTGGCRETQYF

d_gene: NA
j_gene: TRBJ2-3
v_gene: TRBV6-1
abundance: NA
CDR3nt: TGTGCCAGCAGTGAACGAGTCGGTGCAGATACGCAGTATTTT
CDR3aa: CASSERVGADTQYF

d_gene: NA
j_gene: TRBJ2-1
v_gene: TRBV15
abundance: NA
CDR3nt: TGTGCCACCAGCAACCGGCAGGGGAGCAATGAGCAGTTCTTC
CDR3aa: CATSNRQGSNEQFF

d_gene: TRBD1
j_gene: TRBJ1-1
v_gene: TRBV6-6
abundance: NA
CDR3nt: TGTGCCAGCAATCCGACAGGGAGAACTGAAGCTTTCTTT
CDR3aa: CASNPTGRTEAFF

d_gene: NA
j_gene: TRBJ2-2
v_gene: TRBV6-5
abundance: NA
CDR3nt: TGTGCCAGCAGTTTCTCCAAGAACACCGGGGAGCTGTTTTTT
CDR3aa: CASSFSKNTGELFF

d_gene: TRBD1
j_gene: TRBJ2-7
v_gene: TRBV7-8
abundance: NA
CDR3nt: TGTGCCAGCAGCTCGTGGGGCAGGGGGCTTAGCAGGTCCTACGAGCAGTACTTC
CDR3aa: CASSSWGRGLSRSYEQYF

d_gene: NA
j_gene: TRBJ2-3
v_gene: TRBV28
abundance: NA
CDR3nt: TGTGCCAGCAGCCCGGGGGAGACCGGTACGCAGTATTTT
CDR3aa: CASSPGETGTQYF

d_gene: TRBD1
j_gene: TRBJ1-4
v_gene: TRBV14
abundance: once
CDR3nt: TGTGCCAGCAGCCAAGATCGGACAGGGGGCCGGGAAAAACTGTTTTTT
CDR3aa: CASSQDRTGGREKLFF

d_gene: NA
j_gene: TRBJ1-1
v_gene: TRBV11-2
abundance: NA
CDR3nt: TGTGCCAGCAGCTTATCAGGGCTGAACACTGAAGCTTTCTTT
CDR3aa: CASSLSGLNTEAFF

d_gene: NA
j_gene: TRBJ1-3
v_gene: TRBV25-1
abundance: many
CDR3nt: TGTGCCAGCAGTGCCCCGGGCAGCTCTGGAAACACCATATATTTT
CDR3aa: CASSAPGSSGNTIYF

d_gene: NA
j_gene: TRBJ2-3
v_gene: TRBV28
abundance: NA
CDR3nt: TGTGCCAGCAGTTTATGGGCTAAGGCTACGCAGTATTTT
CDR3aa: CASSLWAKATQYF

d_gene: NA
j_gene: TRBJ2-2
v_gene: TRBV11-1
abundance: NA
CDR3nt: TGTGCCAGCAGCCCCGATGCCGCGAACACCGGGGAGCTGTTTTTT
CDR3aa: CASSPDAANTGELFF

d_gene: NA
j_gene: TRBJ1-5
v_gene: TRBV19
abundance: NA
CDR3nt: TGTGCCAGTCGCCTCCAAGGGAAGCCCCAGCATTTT
CDR3aa: CASRLQGKPQHF

d_gene: TRBD2
j_gene: TRBJ2-7
v_gene: TRBV7-8
abundance: many
CDR3nt: TGTGCCAGCAGCTTAGCGAGCACTAGCGGGAGCGAGCAGTACTTC
CDR3aa: CASSLASTSGSEQYF

d_gene: NA
j_gene: TRBJ1-4
v_gene: TRBV5-3
abundance: few
CDR3nt: TGTGCCAGAAGCTTGGCGTCAACTAATGAAAAACTGTTTTTT
CDR3aa: CARSLASTNEKLFF

d_gene: TRBD1
j_gene: TRBJ1-2
v_gene: TRBV19
abundance: NA
CDR3nt: TGTGCCAGTAGTCCAGGGGGCGGCTACACCTTC
CDR3aa: CASSPGGGYTF

d_gene: NA
j_gene: TRBJ2-7
v_gene: TRBV2
abundance: few
CDR3nt: TGTGCCAGCAGTGAAGGACAGCCAGTGTCCTACGAGCAGTACTTC
CDR3aa: CASSEGQPVSYEQYF

d_gene: NA
j_gene: TRBJ2-7
v_gene: TRBV19
abundance: NA
CDR3nt: TGTGCCAGTAGTACTGATGGGACCTCCTACGAGCAGTACTTC
CDR3aa: CASSTDGTSYEQYF

d_gene: TRBD2
j_gene: TRBJ2-2
v_gene: TRBV10-3
abundance: NA
CDR3nt: TGTGCCATCAGTGAGCCCGGGGGGGGGTCGTACACCGGGGAGCTGTTTTTT
CDR3aa: CAISEPGGGSYTGELFF

d_gene: NA
j_gene: TRBJ2-7
v_gene: TRBV6-6
abundance: many
CDR3nt: TGTGCCAGCAGTTACTCGCGGGACGCCAACTACGAGCAGTACTTC
CDR3aa: CASSYSRDANYEQYF

d_gene: TRBD1
j_gene: TRBJ1-5
v_gene: TRBV27
abundance: NA
CDR3nt: TGTGCCAGCAGTTCTCACCCGGGGACAGGGGGGAGATCGATAGGTCAGCCCCAGCATTTT
CDR3aa: CASSSHPGTGGRSIGQPQHF

d_gene: TRBD2
j_gene: TRBJ2-2
v_gene: TRBV7-3
abundance: NA
CDR3nt: TGTGCCAGCAGCTCTGGCGGGAGCACCGGGGAGCTGTTTTTT
CDR3aa: CASSSGGSTGELFF

d_gene: NA
j_gene: TRBJ2-3
v_gene: TRBV11-2
abundance: NA
CDR3nt: TGTGCCAGCAGCTTAGACGTTTCCGGTACGCAGTATTTT
CDR3aa: CASSLDVSGTQYF

d_gene: NA
j_gene: TRBJ2-3
v_gene: TRBV15
abundance: NA
CDR3nt: TGTGCCACCAGCAGGACTCCCCCAGGTGGAGATACGCAGTATTTT
CDR3aa: CATSRTPPGGDTQYF

d_gene: NA
j_gene: TRBJ2-7
v_gene: TRBV5-4
abundance: NA
CDR3nt: TGTGCCAGCAGCTTGGGGCAGTCGGACACCTACGAGCAGTACTTC
CDR3aa: CASSLGQSDTYEQYF

d_gene: NA
j_gene: TRBJ1-1
v_gene: TRBV10-3
abundance: NA
CDR3nt: TGTGCCACCGGGGGACAAGTACCTGAAGCTTTCTTT
CDR3aa: CATGGQVPEAFF

d_gene: NA
j_gene: TRBJ2-5
v_gene: TRBV6-6
abundance: NA
CDR3nt: TGTGCCAGCAGGGAACACGAGACCCAGTACTTC
CDR3aa: CASREHETQYF

d_gene: NA
j_gene: TRBJ2-1
v_gene: TRBV6-5
abundance: NA
CDR3nt: TGTGCCAGCAGTGGTGGTACTGAGCAGTTCTTC
CDR3aa: CASSGGTEQFF

d_gene: NA
j_gene: TRBJ1-5
v_gene: TRBV7-2
abundance: medium-sized
CDR3nt: TGTGCCAGCAGCTTAGGGTTGAGTCAGCCCCAGCATTTT
CDR3aa: CASSLGLSQPQHF

d_gene: NA
j_gene: TRBJ2-3
v_gene: TRBV7-3
abundance: NA
CDR3nt: TGTGCCAGCAGCTTAACCGGAGGAATAGATAGCACAGATACGCAGTATTTT
CDR3aa: CASSLTGGIDSTDTQYF